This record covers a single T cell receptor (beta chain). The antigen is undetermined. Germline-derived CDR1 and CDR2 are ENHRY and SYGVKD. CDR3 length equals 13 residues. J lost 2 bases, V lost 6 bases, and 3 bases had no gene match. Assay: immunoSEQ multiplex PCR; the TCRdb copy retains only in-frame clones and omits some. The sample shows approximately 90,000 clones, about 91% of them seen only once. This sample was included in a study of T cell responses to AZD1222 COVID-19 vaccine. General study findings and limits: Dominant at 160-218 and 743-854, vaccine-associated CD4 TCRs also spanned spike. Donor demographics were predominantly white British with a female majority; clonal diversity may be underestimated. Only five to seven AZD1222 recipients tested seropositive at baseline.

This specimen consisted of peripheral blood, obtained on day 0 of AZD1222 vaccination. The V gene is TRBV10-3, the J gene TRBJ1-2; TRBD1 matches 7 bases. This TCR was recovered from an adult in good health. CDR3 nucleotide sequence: TGTGCCATCAGAGCGGGACAGAACTATGGCTACACCTTC. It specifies CAIRAGQNYGYTF.